The source of this TCR beta chain is a study of control samples from healthy donors and cancer patients. Germline-derived CDR1 and CDR2 are MGHRA and YSYEKL. The ends lost 3 bases at V and 1 base at J; junction bases unmatched: 4. The CDR3 is 16 residues long. The table came from immunoSEQ multiplex PCR; TCRdb's copy has only in-frame clones and leaves some out. The table includes about 130,000 clones, 93% detected once. The receptor comes from a middle-aged man with head and neck cancer. The chain recombines TRBV4-1 with TRBJ2-3; TRBD2 matches at 10 bases. The sequencing input was PBMCs. CDR3 amino acids: CASSQSGGAGTDTQYF. Here the CDR3 DNA reads TGCGCCAGCAGCCAGAGCGGGGGGGCCGGCACAGATACGCAGTATTTT.